The entry that follows covers one TCR beta chain sequence. This record belongs to a study of blood T cell repertoires in COVID-19. In the study overall: Sites in the United States, Italy and Spain provided acute and convalescent COVID-19 samples. The cDNA or gDNA used as material had been derived from T cells, B-cell-depleted T cells, or PBMCs.

This CDR3 has 16 amino acids. V lost 4 bases, J lost 0 bases, and 13 bases lay in between. The germline CDR1 and CDR2 sequences are SGHRS and YFSETQ. Under the authors' procedure: The assay estimated nucleated cells by amplifying reference gene primers. Clones were read by immunoSEQ multiplex PCR, and TCRdb kept only the in-frame ones, dropping some. V and J calls and clone size are those listed in that table; D and trimming were worked out from the DNA. Of about 180,000 clones detected, roughly nine tenths appear once; the ten largest clones hold less than 25%. This clonotype was obtained from a man between 65 and 80 years old with active or convalescent COVID-19. The rearrangement uses TRBV5-1 and TRBJ1-4, with a weak D call TRBD1 (5 bases). The material sequenced was peripheral blood. CDR3 sequence (DNA): TGCGCCAGCAGCCTTCCTTCAGGGACAACTAATGAAAAACTGTTTTTT. Translating it yields CASSLPSGTTNEKLFF. Looking up the rest from reference TRBV5-1 and TRBJ1-4 gives the full variable domain: KAGVTQTPRYLIKTRGQQVTLSCSPISGHRSVSWYQQTPGQGLQFLFEYFSETQRNKGNFPGRFSGRQFSNSRSEMNVSTLELGDSALYLCASSLPSGTTNEKLFFGSGTQLSVL.